The table lists the clone carrying this T cell receptor beta chain with a few counts. Those who participated ranged in age from roughly 18 to 90 years and resided in approximately 23 US areas. Trimming at V came to 3 bases and at J to 1 base, leaving 6 bases not matched to a gene. The germline gives CDR1 WSHSY, CDR2 SAAADI. CDR3 length equals 15 residues. Using immunoSEQ multiplex PCR, the repertoire was profiled, and TCRdb retains in-frame clones only, with some absent. Among 250,000 to 300,000 clones listed, over 75% were seen once. This record belongs to a study of blood T cell repertoires in COVID-19.

The chain carries TRBV10-2 and TRBJ2-7, with 7 bases lining up with TRBD1. The clonotype originates from a woman aged 50 to 65 who had recovered from COVID-19. Specimen: PBMCs or T cells enriched from blood (not recorded which). CDR3 in amino acids: CASSDPTGPSYEQYF. In DNA form, the CDR3 reads TGCGCCAGCAGTGATCCGACAGGGCCTTCCTACGAGCAGTACTTC.